One sample yielded the 19 T cell receptor beta chains listed below, sequenced in a study of blood T cell repertoires in COVID-19. Clones were sequenced by immunoSEQ multiplex PCR, and TCRdb holds only the in-frame ones, with some missing. Here the sample spans about 84,000 clones, roughly 72% being singletons. The sequencing sample was made of peripheral blood. The receptors derive from a man aged 65 to 85 with acute or convalescent COVID-19.

The chain combines TRBV24-1 with TRBJ2-5; 7 nucleotides line up with TRBD1. The CDR3 contains 16 residues. Germline V gene lookup returns CDR1 KGHDR and CDR2 SFDVKD. Trimming took 5 bases from V and 4 from J; bases not matched to a gene: 12. CDR3 loop: CATSAPGGLNRETQYF. CDR3 DNA sequence: TGTGCCACCAGTGCCCCAGGGGGTCTCAACCGAGAGACCCAGTACTTC.

The chain is built from TRBV6-5 and TRBJ1-6; D gene unclear. Trimming cost V 7 bases and J 7 bases, with 17 bases left between them. Per germline, CDR1 MNHEY and CDR2 SVGAGI. This CDR3 has 15 amino acids. The CDR3 is CASIIVWTENSPLHF. CDR3 coding DNA: TGTGCCAGCATCATAGTTTGGACTGAGAATTCACCCCTCCACTTT.

The chain combines TRBV19 with TRBJ2-2; TRBD1 agrees at 9 bases. The CDR3 sequence is 14 residues long. V lost 9 bases, J lost 5 bases, and 7 bases stayed unmatched. Germline CDR1 and CDR2: LNHDA and SQIVND (reference sequence). The CDR3 DNA is TGTGCCAGCACAGGGGGCCGTTTAACCGGGGAGCTGTTTTTT. This gives the protein CASTGGRLTGELFF.

The chain couples TRBV25-1 to TRBJ1-2; no clear D gene. The length of the CDR3 is 15 residues. V was shortened by 6 bases and J by 8 bases, with 22 bases between the two germline ends. In germline, CDR1 is MGHDK, CDR2 SYGVNS. CDR3 sequence: CASRLSGGRAGGYTF. The CDR3 DNA sequence: TGTGCCAGCAGACTCTCGGGTGGGAGGGCAGGCGGCTACACCTTC.

The V and J genes are TRBV11-3 and TRBJ2-2; 8 nucleotides line up with TRBD1. In germline, CDR1 is SGHNT, CDR2 YENEEA. The CDR3 contains 15 residues. Losses at the gene ends were 5 bases for V and 6 bases for J; bases not matched to a gene: 8. The CDR3 nucleotides are TGTGCCAGCAGCATGACAGGGGCTAAGCCCGGGGAGCTGTTTTTT. Translated: CASSMTGAKPGELFF.

As for this clone: At one end the junction does not follow the germline gene, possibly because of a read error. The CDR3 spells CARSRPPGQGYANEKLFF. CDR3 DNA: TGCGCCCGCAGCCGCCCGCCGGGACAGGGGTACGCTAATGAAAAACTGTTTTTT. V gene TRBV4-1 combines with J gene TRBJ1-4, with TRBD1 identical over 10 bases. Per the germline V gene, CDR1 is MGHRA and CDR2 is YSYEKL. The CDR3 runs to 18 residues.

The J gene is TRBJ2-3, the V gene TRBV15, with 12 bases identical to TRBD2. Germline V gene data show CDR1 as LNHNV and CDR2 as YYDKDF (reference sequence). CDR3 size: 19 residues. Trimming removed 0 bases from V and 5 bases from J; junction bases left unmatched: 12. The DNA of the CDR3 is TGTGCCACCAGCAGAGATGCTAGCGGGGGGGTTCTTTCACAAGATACGCAGTATTTT. This gives the protein CATSRDASGGVLSQDTQYF.

The CDR3 DNA sequence: TGTGCCAGCAGTTATACTTACCGTGAGCAGTTCTTC. It encodes CASSYTYREQFF. This chain connects TRBV25-1 to TRBJ2-1; no firm D call. With 5 bases removed from V and 9 bases from J, the gap between germline ends came to 11 bases. The CDR3 covers 12 residues. Germline V lookup: CDR1 MGHDK, CDR2 SYGVNS.

J is TRBJ1-1 and V is TRBV27; 7 bases agree with TRBD1. Germline CDR1 is MNHEY and CDR2 is SMNVEV (reference sequence). The J segment lost 0 bases and the V segment lost 3 bases, leaving 10 bases of the junction unmatched. This CDR3 is 17 amino acids long. This CDR3 reads CASSFKGDSYMNTEAFF. In DNA, the CDR3 is TGTGCCAGCAGTTTTAAGGGGGACAGCTACATGAACACTGAAGCTTTCTTT.

This rearrangement joins TRBV11-3 to TRBJ1-1, with D hard to call. Germline loops: CDR1 SGHNT, CDR2 YENEEA. The CDR3 consists of 12 residues. V was cut by 0 bases and J by 9 bases, with 8 bases left in between. CDR3 sequence reads: CASSLDNGKAFF. The CDR3 bases are TGTGCCAGCAGCTTAGATAACGGGAAAGCTTTCTTT.

This chain joins TRBV4-1 and TRBJ2-7; possible D gene TRBD2, 5 bases. Per germline, CDR1 MGHRA and CDR2 YSYEKL. Between the trimmed V and J ends, which lost 0 bases and 4 bases, there was a span of 7 bases. The CDR3 totals 13 residues. The CDR3 protein is CASSQDRGYEQYV. In DNA form, the CDR3 reads TGCGCCAGCAGCCAAGATCGGGGTTACGAGCAGTACGTC.

This clone was counted only a few times. The chain joins TRBV5-1 to TRBJ2-5; 8 bases map to TRBD2. J lost 5 bases, V lost 4 bases, and 10 bases had no gene match. This CDR3 region has 15 residues. Germline values: CDR1 SGHRS, CDR2 YFSETQ. CDR3 loop: CASSPGGGTMETQYF. The CDR3 nucleotides are TGCGCCAGCAGCCCCGGCGGGGGGACTATGGAGACCCAGTACTTC.

This clone was seen only once. The CDR3 bases are TGTGCCAGCAGTTACCTGAGCAATCAGCCCCAGCATTTT. It yields the protein CASSYLSNQPQHF. J is TRBJ1-5 and V is TRBV6-2 or TRBV6-3; no definite D call. The V gene lost 2 bases and the J gene lost 1 base, with 3 bases spanning the gap. Germline V gene sequence: CDR1 MNHEY, CDR2 SVGEGT. The CDR3 is 13 amino acids.

The rearrangement uses TRBV19 and TRBJ2-5; 9 nucleotides agree with TRBD1. This CDR3 has 13 residues. CDR1 and CDR2 (germline): LNHDA, SQIVND (reference sequence). Trimming cost V 8 bases and J 2 bases; bases outside gene matches: 3. The CDR3 coding sequence is TGTGCCAGTCTTGACAGGGGGCAAGAGACCCAGTACTTC. It is translated as CASLDRGQETQYF. Full variable domain (remainder filled in from reference TRBV19 and TRBJ2-5): DGGITQSPKYLFRKEGQNVTLSCEQNLNHDAMYWYRQDPGQGLRLIYYSQIVNDFQKGDIAEGYSVSREKKESFPLTVTSAQKNPTAFYLCASLDRGQETQYFGPGTRLLVL.

This chain connects TRBV5-1 to TRBJ2-7; D might be TRBD1 (6 bases). Germline V gene data show CDR1 as SGHRS and CDR2 as YFSETQ. The CDR3 totals 16 residues. The V end was cut by 3 bases, the J end by 6 bases, with 22 bases between. CDR3 sequence (DNA): TGCGCCAGCAGCTCCTCCGGGACATCCCGTAGGGGCGAGCAGTACGTC. Translating it yields CASSSSGTSRRGEQYV.

The chain couples TRBV27 to TRBJ2-2; maybe TRBD1 (6 bases). CDR1 and CDR2 (germline): MNHEY, SMNVEV (reference sequence). V lost 5 bases to trimming and J lost 3 bases, with 19 bases between them. This CDR3 is 17 amino acids long. The CDR3 here is CASSHRTVLRYTGELFF. CDR3 in DNA: TGTGCCAGCAGTCACCGGACAGTCCTTCGTTACACCGGGGAGCTGTTTTTT.

This clone was seen a few times. V and J are TRBV5-5 and TRBJ1-1, with D possibly TRBD1 on 5 matching bases. CDR3 length: 15 residues. Between the trimmed V and J ends, which lost 3 bases and 0 bases, there was a span of 12 bases. Germline CDR1 and CDR2: SGHKS and YYEKEE (reference sequence). CDR3 coding DNA: TGTGCCAGCAGCTACGAAGGGGATATGAACACTGAAGCTTTCTTT. This sequence encodes CASSYEGDMNTEAFF.

The V call is TRBV19, the J call TRBJ2-1, with 7 bases aligning to TRBD1. The germline V gene encodes CDR1 LNHDA and CDR2 SQIVND (reference sequence). The J segment lost 3 bases and the V segment lost 5 bases, leaving 4 bases of the junction unmatched. The CDR3 spans 14 residues. CDR3 sequence (DNA): TGTGCCAGTAGTCCTGGGACAGACTACAATGAGCAGTTCTTC. Encoded protein: CASSPGTDYNEQFF.

V usage is TRBV24-1 and J usage is TRBJ1-2; TRBD1 aligns across 8 bases. The CDR3 spans 15 residues. The J segment lost 4 bases and the V segment lost 4 bases, leaving 7 bases of the junction unmatched. Per germline, CDR1 KGHDR and CDR2 SFDVKD. This CDR3 is CATSDPGQVPYGYTF. The DNA of the CDR3 is TGTGCCACCAGTGACCCGGGACAGGTGCCCTATGGCTACACCTTC.